This paragraph covers one T cell receptor beta chain sequence. The antigen this receptor binds is unknown. The input lacks base qualities; no much larger clone sits a single base away. CDR1 and CDR2 (LGHNA, YNFKEQ) derive from the germline V gene. The CDR3 starts with the cysteine, ends with the phenylalanine, and has 16 residues. Only the CDR3 portion is preserved as DNA: 48 bases, with reading frame beginning at the first base. V ends up 3 bases short and J 4 bases short, with an unmatched junction base count of 9. The sample's treatment or condition label, decoded: over 15 received Ad26.COV2.S at low or high dose, single or two shots; roughly five received placebo; per-sample allocation not given. For vaccine and placebo recipients, the sequenced repertoires came from samples collected on day 63 after the first injection. Cohort 1b enrolled about two dozen adults aged 18-55 years at a single site in Boston, USA, between 29 July and 7 August 2020. Ad26.COV2.S consisted of a replication-incompetent adenovirus type 26 vector by which a prefusion-stabilized SARS-CoV-2 spike protein from the original Wuhan strain was expressed.

The data are from a study of Ad26.COV2.S vaccination and SARS-CoV-2 variants (dated by TCRdb to 2020 to 2022). Regarding the complete study: Donors in the vaccine arm were drawn from COV1001, a phase I-IIa trial of Ad26.COV2.S in healthy adults that was multicentre, randomized, double-blind and placebo-controlled. Dosing of Ad26.COV2.S was intramuscular, at either 5x10^10 or 1x10^11 viral particles, delivered as one shot or as two shots spaced 56 days apart. Sequencing of the TCRbeta repertoire served to evaluate the specificity and breadth of SARS-CoV-2-reactive T cell receptors following Ad26.COV2.S vaccination. The TCR-sequenced set comprised about 32 samples: some 19 Ad26.COV2.S vaccine recipients, 5 placebo recipients and 8 SARS-CoV-2 convalescent individuals. Participants in the trial were split at random into five groups of five each, receiving low-dose or high-dose Ad26.COV2.S once or twice, or else placebo on both occasions. Throughout the experiments and outcome assessment, investigators stayed blinded to trial group allocation.

TCRbeta CDR3 regions were sequenced with the immunoSEQ Assay. After extraction, genomic DNA underwent amplification by bias-controlled multiplex PCR, followed by high-throughput sequencing. For the original study's pipeline: To quantify the absolute abundance of every unique TCRbeta CDR3 region, sequences were collapsed and filtered. Usable DNA was measured by amplifying reference genes present in all nucleated cells, and TCRbeta template counts were normalized to that usable DNA to estimate T cell fraction. Repertoire TCRs were annotated as SARS-CoV-2-specific by exact matching of V gene, CDR3 amino acid sequence and J gene to a known reactive TCR set. The reference SARS-CoV-2 TCR set was derived from MIRA and filtered for enrichment in COVID-19-positive ImmuneCODE repertoires, a step that removed public or cross-reactive TCRs. Using the MIRA antigens, annotated TCRs were further analysed by specific ORF or by position within an ORF. Breadth was defined as annotated unique rearrangements over total unique productive rearrangements; depth was the summed frequency of those rearrangements. Two-sided Wilcoxon rank-sum tests were applied when comparing TCR breadth between groups. TCRdb's version of the immuneACCESS table is confined to in-frame rearrangements and falls short of the full clone set. An unresolved V gene accounts for under half of the shortfall where checked; the remainder is of unknown origin. That table supplies the V and J calls and clone size; D and trimming were determined from the DNA. In this sample the table shows 300,000 to 500,000 clones, around 85% of which occur a single time. 3% to 3.5% of the sample is held by the ten biggest clonotypes.

What the study reported, not specific to this receptor: The study was not powered for comparison of responses between vaccine doses or regimens. After vaccination, substantial breadth of spike-specific CD8+ and CD4+ T cell responses was reported. Vaccine and placebo recipients had comparable non-spike TCR breadth, which fits with the vaccine containing only spike. It was noted by the authors that total T cell responses may have been underestimated by the TCR breadth and depth analyses. Compared with placebo recipients, Ad26.COV2.S recipients showed higher spike-specific TCR breadth (P = 0.0014).

This receptor was obtained from a person aged 18 to 65 who received the Ad26.COV2.S COVID-19 vaccine or a placebo. The rearranged chain carries TRBV4-2 and TRBJ2-3, with 8 junctional bases fitting TRBD1. The material sequenced was peripheral blood, taken in a trial of Ad26.COV2.S vaccine versus placebo. CDR3 region: CASSQAPGQEADTQYF. Here is the DNA: TGTGCCAGCAGCCAGGCGCCGGGACAGGAGGCAGATACGCAGTATTTT.